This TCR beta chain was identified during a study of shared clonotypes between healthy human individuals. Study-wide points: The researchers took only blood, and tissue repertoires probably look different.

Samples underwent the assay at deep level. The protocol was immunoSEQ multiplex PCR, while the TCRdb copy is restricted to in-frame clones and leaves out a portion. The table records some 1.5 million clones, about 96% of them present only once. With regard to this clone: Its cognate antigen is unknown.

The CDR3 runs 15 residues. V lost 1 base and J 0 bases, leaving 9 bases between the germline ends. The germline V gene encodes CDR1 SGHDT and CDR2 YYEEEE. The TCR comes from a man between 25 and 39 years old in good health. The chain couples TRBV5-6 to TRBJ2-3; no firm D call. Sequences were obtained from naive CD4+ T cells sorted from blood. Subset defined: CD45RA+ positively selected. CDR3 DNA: TGTGCCAGCAGCTTGTTTCGAACTAGCACAGATACGCAGTATTTT. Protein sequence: CASSLFRTSTDTQYF.